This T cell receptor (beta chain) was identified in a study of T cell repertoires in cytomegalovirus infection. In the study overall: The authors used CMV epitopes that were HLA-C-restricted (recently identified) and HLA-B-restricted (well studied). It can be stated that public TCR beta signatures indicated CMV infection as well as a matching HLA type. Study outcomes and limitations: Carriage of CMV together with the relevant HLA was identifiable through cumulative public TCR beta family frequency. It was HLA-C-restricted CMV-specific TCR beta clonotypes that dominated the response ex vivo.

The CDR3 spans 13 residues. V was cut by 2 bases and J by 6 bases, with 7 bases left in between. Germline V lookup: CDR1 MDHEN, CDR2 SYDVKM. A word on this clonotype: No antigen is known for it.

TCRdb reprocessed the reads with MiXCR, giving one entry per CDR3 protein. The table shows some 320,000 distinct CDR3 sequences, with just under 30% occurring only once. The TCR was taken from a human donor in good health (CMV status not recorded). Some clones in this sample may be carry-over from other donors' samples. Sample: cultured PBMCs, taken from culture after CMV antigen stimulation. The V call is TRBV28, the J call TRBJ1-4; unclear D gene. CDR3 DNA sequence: TGTGCCAGCAGTTTAGGCAGCTATGAAAAACTGTTTTTT. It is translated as CASSLGSYEKLFF.